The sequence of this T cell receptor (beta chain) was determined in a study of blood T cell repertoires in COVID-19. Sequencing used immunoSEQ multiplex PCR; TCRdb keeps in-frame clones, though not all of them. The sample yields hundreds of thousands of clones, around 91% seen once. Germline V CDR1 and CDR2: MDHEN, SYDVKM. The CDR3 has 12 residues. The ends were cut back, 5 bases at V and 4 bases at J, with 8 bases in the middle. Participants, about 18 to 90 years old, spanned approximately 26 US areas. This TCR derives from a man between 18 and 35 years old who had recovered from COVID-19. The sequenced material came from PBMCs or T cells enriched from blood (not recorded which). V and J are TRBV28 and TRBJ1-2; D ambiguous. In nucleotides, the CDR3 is TGTGCCAGCAGTAGCGGTAGCTATGGCTACACCTTC. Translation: CASSSGSYGYTF.